The clone carrying this TCR beta chain was counted once. The antigen remains unidentified. This sample was included in a study of cytomegalovirus exposure and HLA in healthy donors. Study-level findings and limits: Previously analyzed data showed that most TCR beta V segments were productive at a frequency of about 90% or about 30%. Certain indistinguishable V segments, among them TRBV6-2 and TRBV6-3, were excluded. TCR beta V- and J-gene trimming, according to a later analysis, was linked to a missense DCLRE1C variant.

The J segment lost 5 bases and the V segment lost 2 bases, leaving 9 bases of the junction unmatched. This CDR3 has 16 amino acids. Germline CDR1 is SGHRS and CDR2 is YFSETQ. PCR was performed using 60 Vbeta and 13 Jbeta primers. The data were produced by immunoSEQ multiplex PCR, yet TCRdb's version contains in-frame clones alone and is incomplete. Among approximately 160,000 clones listed, about 80% were seen once. The sample taken for sequencing was PBMCs. The V gene is TRBV5-1, the J gene TRBJ2-5; TRBD1 agrees at 10 bases. The sequence came from a man between 18 and 29 years old in good health and CMV-seropositive. The CDR3: CASSFTGTGAWETQYF. The CDR3 nucleotides are TGCGCCAGCAGCTTCACCGGGACAGGGGCGTGGGAGACCCAGTACTTC. The whole variable domain, remainder taken from reference TRBV5-1 and TRBJ2-5, is KAGVTQTPRYLIKTRGQQVTLSCSPISGHRSVSWYQQTPGQGLQFLFEYFSETQRNKGNFPGRFSGRQFSNSRSEMNVSTLELGDSALYLCASSFTGTGAWETQYFGPGTRLLVL.